The 19 T cell receptor beta chains in this list originate from one sample, sequenced in a study of blood T cell repertoires in COVID-19 (dated by TCRdb to the early 2020s). Receptor libraries were prepared by the immunoSEQ multiplex PCR assay. Here the immuneACCESS table is served through TCRdb, limited to in-frame sequences with V and J called. Missing clones are a known gap in these copies; in checked studies unresolved V genes cover under half, and the rest lacks a known reason. Counted in this sample were 150,000 or so clones; about 88% of them appeared once. Roughly 0.99% of the sample goes to the ten largest clones. Sequences were obtained from peripheral blood. These receptors all come from a man aged 18 to 30 with acute or convalescent COVID-19.

The rearrangement links TRBV11-2 to TRBJ1-2, with TRBD1 matching over 11 bases. The CDR3 sequence is 15 residues long. The germline V gene encodes CDR1 SGHAT and CDR2 FQNNGV. V lost 5 bases, J lost 6 bases, and 8 bases stayed unmatched. CDR3 sequence (DNA): TGTGCCAGCAGCAAAGGACAGGGGGCGCGGGATGGCTACACCTTC. It is translated as CASSKGQGARDGYTF.

The chain has TRBV12-5 and TRBJ1-2; 7 bases are a match to TRBD1. The V gene end was trimmed by 1 base and the J gene end by 7 bases; junction bases not matched to a gene: 6. This CDR3 comprises 14 residues. Germline V CDR1 and CDR2: LGHNT, FRNRAP. For the CDR3, the DNA is TGTGCTAGTGGTTTGGCGACAGGGAATGGTGGCTACACCTTC. Encoded protein: CASGLATGNGGYTF. Drawing the rest from reference TRBV12-5 and TRBJ1-2, the complete variable domain is DARVTQTPRHKVTEMGQEVTMRCQPILGHNTVFWYRQTMMQGLELLAYFRNRAPLDDSGMPKDRFSAEMPDATLATLKIQPSEPRDSAVYFCASGLATGNGGYTFGSGTRLTVV.

The chain combines TRBV14 with TRBJ2-1; D is perhaps TRBD2 (5 bases). The CDR3 loop spans 19 amino acids. Germline-derived CDR1 and CDR2 are SGHDN and FVKESK. V lost 0 bases and J 7 bases, leaving 25 bases between the germline ends. The CDR3 bases are TGTGCCAGCAGCCAAGATCGCGAGGGCAGGCGAGGGTCTGAGAATGAGCAGTTCTTC. Translating it yields CASSQDREGRRGSENEQFF.

The chain employs TRBV11-2 and TRBJ1-1; weak D call: TRBD1 (5 bases). CDR1 is SGHAT, CDR2 FQNNGV, per germline. Trimming removed 0 bases from V and 2 bases from J, with 13 bases in between. There are 16 residues in the CDR3. As DNA, the CDR3 is TGTGCCAGCAGCTTAGATCAGGGTCGCGTTAACACTGAAGCTTTCTTT. This encodes CASSLDQGRVNTEAFF.

The chain is built from TRBV4-1 and TRBJ1-1, with TRBD1 identical over 8 bases. The CDR3 covers 14 residues. J was trimmed by 3 bases and V by 4 bases; bases with no gene match: 4. Per germline, CDR1 MGHRA and CDR2 YSYEKL. As DNA, the CDR3 is TGCGCCAGCAGCCGGACAGGGAGGGACACTGAAGCTTTCTTT. It translates to CASSRTGRDTEAFF.

The chain couples TRBV27 to TRBJ1-2; TRBD1 might be the D (6 bases). V was trimmed by 6 bases and J by 1 base, leaving 18 bases between them. This CDR3 contains 16 residues. Germline values: CDR1 MNHEY, CDR2 SMNVEV (reference sequence). CDR3 DNA sequence: TGTGCCAGCAGCCCGGACAGAAATTACCTTAACTATGGCTACACCTTC. It codes for CASSPDRNYLNYGYTF.

The rearrangement uses TRBV7-9 and TRBJ1-5; 9 bases are shared with TRBD1. V was clipped by 3 bases and J by 5 bases; unmatched bases: 2. Germline assignment: CDR1 SEHNR and CDR2 FQNEAQ (reference sequence). This CDR3 region has 14 residues. DNA of the CDR3: TGTGCCAGCAGCTTGGGACAGGGATATCAGCCCCAGCATTTT. Residues: CASSLGQGYQPQHF.

The chain couples TRBV30 to TRBJ1-5, with 7 bases aligning to TRBD1. The germline gives CDR1 GTSNPN, CDR2 SVGIG (reference sequence). V was clipped by 0 bases and J by 4 bases; unmatched bases: 6. The CDR3 is made up of 15 amino acids. CDR3 in DNA: TGTGCCTGGAGTGTACAGGGGTTGGGAAATCAGCCCCAGCATTTT. Translated, it gives CAWSVQGLGNQPQHF.

The chain carries TRBV27 and TRBJ2-3, with D perhaps matching TRBD2 (7 bases). The CDR3 contains 15 residues. CDR1 MNHEY and CDR2 SMNVEV come from the germline V gene (reference sequence). With 6 bases removed from V and 3 bases from J, the gap between germline ends came to 16 bases. The CDR3, as DNA: TGTGCCAGCAGGCCTTTCGGGGGGCCAACAGATACGCAGTATTTT. Amino acid sequence: CASRPFGGPTDTQYF.

The chain's CDR3 is CSPVLAGRTDTQYF. The CDR3 DNA follows: TGCAGTCCTGTACTAGCGGGGCGCACAGATACGCAGTATTTT. The gene calls are TRBV29-1 and TRBJ2-3; 10 nucleotides agree with TRBD2. This CDR3 contains 14 residues. CDR1 and CDR2 from the germline V gene are SQVTM and ANQGSEA.

The CDR3 bases are TGCGCCAGCAGCTTGAACAGGGGGGTCGGGGAGCTGTTTTTT. Translation: CASSLNRGVGELFF. This sequence joins TRBV5-1 and TRBJ2-2, with TRBD1 identical over 8 bases. This CDR3 spans 14 amino acids. Per germline, CDR1 SGHRS and CDR2 YFSETQ. V lost 1 base to trimming and J lost 7 bases; unmatched junction nucleotides: 3.

This rearrangement joins TRBV3-1 (or the pseudogene TRBV3-2) to TRBJ2-2; tentative D call: TRBD1 (5 bases). Per the germline V gene, CDR1 is LGHDT and CDR2 is YNNKEL (reference sequence). Trimming cost V 1 base and J 5 bases, with 8 bases left between them. CDR3 size: 14 residues. CDR3 DNA sequence: TGTGCCAGCAGCCAAGTCAGGGAAACCGGGGAGCTGTTTTTT. Translated: CASSQVRETGELFF.

V gene TRBV18 combines with J gene TRBJ2-5; tentative D call: TRBD2 (5 bases). The CDR3 totals 13 residues. Germline loops: CDR1 KGHSH, CDR2 LQKENI. The V end was cut by 3 bases, the J end by 2 bases, with 7 bases between. The chain's CDR3 is CASSPRVQETQYF. DNA of the CDR3: TGTGCCAGCTCACCGAGGGTACAAGAGACCCAGTACTTC.

V usage is TRBV5-5 and J usage is TRBJ1-2; D perhaps matches TRBD1 (6 bases). This CDR3 is 15 amino acids long. CDR1 SGHKS and CDR2 YYEKEE come from the germline V gene (reference sequence). V was clipped by 4 bases and J by 4 bases, with 17 bases between them. The CDR3 DNA sequence: TGTGCCAGCAGCATTTCAGGGGAGAGGGCCTATGGCTACACCTTC. It specifies CASSISGERAYGYTF.

V usage is TRBV18 and J usage is TRBJ2-7; D ambiguous. The CDR3 covers 14 residues. Germline loops: CDR1 KGHSH, CDR2 LQKENI. Trimming left V 0 bases short and J 3 bases short, with 9 bases between. This CDR3 reads CASSPPTSIYEQYF. CDR3 nucleotide sequence: TGTGCCAGCTCACCACCCACTTCTATCTACGAGCAGTACTTC.

V and J are TRBV25-1 and TRBJ1-1; the D gene is possibly TRBD1 (5 bases). The CDR3 extends over 14 amino acids. Trimming shortened V by 3 bases and J by 1 base, and 9 bases separated the two germline ends. Germline CDR1 is MGHDK and CDR2 is SYGVNS. For the CDR3, the DNA is TGTGCCAGCAGTGACCTCGACAGGAACACTGAAGCTTTCTTT. Its translation is CASSDLDRNTEAFF. The full variable domain, rest sourced from reference TRBV25-1 and TRBJ1-1, is EADIYQTPRYLVIGTGKKITLECSQTMGHDKMYWYQQDPGMELHLIHYSYGVNSTEKGDLSSESTVSRIRTEHFPLTLESARPSHTSQYLCASSDLDRNTEAFFGQGTRLTVV.

This clone has only one observation. Mismatch with germline at one junction end may stem from a read error. CDR3 in amino acids: CASSQTSGGYDEQFF. The DNA for the CDR3 is TGCGCCAGCAGCCAAACTAGCGGGGGCTACGATGAGCAGTTCTTC. The rearrangement uses TRBV4-1 and TRBJ2-1; 11 nucleotides agree with TRBD2. Germline assignment: CDR1 MGHRA and CDR2 YSYEKL. The CDR3 totals 15 residues.

This chain joins TRBV6-1 and TRBJ1-4, with D hard to call. The CDR3 runs to 16 residues. Germline CDR1 and CDR2: MNHNS and SASEGT. V shed 0 bases and J shed 3 bases, with 11 bases lying between them. CDR3 sequence reads: CASSEAFSGANEKLFF. Written as DNA, the CDR3 is TGTGCCAGCAGTGAAGCTTTCTCTGGAGCTAATGAAAAACTGTTTTTT.

This clone came up once. V gene TRBV28 combines with J gene TRBJ1-5; D is undetermined. Trimming pared 6 bases from V and 0 bases from J, leaving 9 bases between. The CDR3 loop spans 14 amino acids. Germline values: CDR1 MDHEN, CDR2 SYDVKM. CDR3 DNA sequence: TGTGCCAGCAGGACGGGGAATAGCAATCAGCCCCAGCATTTT. This translates into CASRTGNSNQPQHF.